What follows are 5 T cell receptor beta chains derived from one specimen sequenced in a study of blood T cell repertoires in COVID-19 (dated by TCRdb to 2020 to 2021). Library preparation employed the immunoSEQ multiplex PCR assay. This is the immuneACCESS table as TCRdb keeps it, with only in-frame sequences that have V and J called. A part of the clones is gone; compared with another copy, unresolved V genes explain less than half, and the rest is unexplained. In this sample the table shows under 200,000 clones, more than 80% of which occur a single time. Roughly 0.56% of the sample is held by the ten biggest clonotypes. Sequencing input: peripheral blood. The receptors derive from a man aged 50 to 59 with acute or convalescent COVID-19.

This chain links TRBV4-1 with TRBJ1-1; D ambiguous. This CDR3 has 15 amino acids. Between the trimmed V and J ends, which lost 4 bases and 7 bases, there was a span of 19 bases. Germline CDR1 and CDR2: MGHRA and YSYEKL. CDR3 DNA: TGCGCCAGCAGCCGATCATCTCCCTCAGGACTTGAAGCTTTCTTT. Translating it yields CASSRSSPSGLEAFF.

J is TRBJ2-3 and V is TRBV6-6, with 12 bases lining up with TRBD2. CDR3 size: 18 residues. The germline CDR1 and CDR2 sequences are MNHNY and SVGAGI (reference sequence). The junction had 9 bases not matched to a gene; V was cut back by 5 bases and J by 0 bases. The CDR3 nucleotides are TGTGCCAGCAGTCTGGCGACTAGCGGGAGCGCTAGCACAGATACGCAGTATTTT. Protein product: CASSLATSGSASTDTQYF.

The chain is built from TRBV12-3 or TRBV12-4 and TRBJ1-2; D might be TRBD1 (5 bases). CDR3 length: 13 residues. V was shortened by 6 bases and J by 7 bases, with 15 bases between the two germline ends. Here the CDR3 reads CASRSQTVSGYTF. CDR3 DNA sequence: TGTGCCAGCAGGTCACAGACAGTTAGTGGCTACACCTTC.

This clone appeared once. This chain joins TRBV7-3 and TRBJ2-3; TRBD1 matches at 7 bases. Trimming took 6 bases from V and 4 from J; bases not matched to a gene: 10. Germline V gives CDR1 SGHTA, CDR2 FQGTGA. The CDR3 has 15 residues. The chain's CDR3 is CASSQRQGYADTQYF. DNA for the CDR3: TGTGCCAGCAGTCAGAGACAGGGTTATGCAGATACGCAGTATTTT.

This chain connects TRBV30 to TRBJ2-7, with 10 bases that match TRBD1. The CDR3 sequence is 12 residues long. In germline, CDR1 is GTSNPN, CDR2 SVGIG (reference sequence). V lost 5 bases and J lost 7; bases outside the gene matches: 5. Written as DNA, the CDR3 is TGTGCCTGGGGGACAGGGGTGCGTGAGCAGTACTTC. Protein sequence: CAWGTGVREQYF.